This record covers a single T cell receptor beta chain. The antigen is undetermined. The table came from immunoSEQ multiplex PCR; TCRdb's copy has only in-frame clones and leaves some out. Here the sample spans about 20,000 clones, under 95% being singletons. Germline CDR1 is MRHNA and CDR2 is SNTAGT. Trimming pared 2 bases from V and 2 bases from J, leaving 6 bases between. This CDR3 is built from 14 residues. The sample belongs to a study of OX40 agonist ivuxolimab in advanced cancers. Study summary: Patients received ivuxolimab, an intravenous treatment, every 2 weeks at 0.01 to 10 mg/kg. Earlier treatment with anti-PD-1, anti-PD-L1 or anti-CTLA-4 was permitted, and roughly 40% had received some. Study-wide points: Averaging showed that CD8+ T cells had more expanded clones than CD4+ did.

The receptor was derived from an adult with an advanced solid tumor such as melanoma, head and neck, liver or kidney cancer. The genes are TRBV6-4 and TRBJ2-2; D remains ambiguous. The sample was CD4+ or CD8+ T cells sorted from blood, taken in a trial of the OX40 agonist ivuxolimab. The CDR3 spells CASSDADNTGELFF. Written as DNA, the CDR3 is TGTGCCAGCAGTGACGCAGATAACACCGGGGAGCTGTTTTTT.